Listed here is a single TCR beta chain. As yet, its antigen is unknown. PCR involved 60 Vbeta and 13 Jbeta primers. Method: immunoSEQ multiplex PCR; TCRdb's copy keeps in-frame clones and lacks some. This sample has fewer than 140,000 clones, with 75% found just once. The sample is drawn from a study of cytomegalovirus exposure and HLA in healthy donors. Findings of the study overall: Prior analysis indicated that the majority of TCR beta V segments exhibited productivity approximately 87% or approximately 30% of the time. In terms of immune exposure information, only CMV serostatus was available. In a later analysis, at a false discovery rate of 0.05, 15,000 to 20,000 TCR beta sequences matched HLA alleles.

The length of the CDR3 is 15 residues. The ends were cut back, 7 bases at V and 2 bases at J, with 15 bases in the middle. Germline V lookup: CDR1 PRHDT, CDR2 FYEKMQ (reference sequence). The sequenced material came from PBMCs. This TCR was sampled from a male donor in good health and CMV-seropositive. The chain combines TRBV13 with TRBJ2-1; no clear D gene. CDR3 residues: CASINMRLAYNEQFF. The DNA of the CDR3 is TGTGCCAGCATCAATATGCGGCTAGCCTACAATGAGCAGTTCTTC.